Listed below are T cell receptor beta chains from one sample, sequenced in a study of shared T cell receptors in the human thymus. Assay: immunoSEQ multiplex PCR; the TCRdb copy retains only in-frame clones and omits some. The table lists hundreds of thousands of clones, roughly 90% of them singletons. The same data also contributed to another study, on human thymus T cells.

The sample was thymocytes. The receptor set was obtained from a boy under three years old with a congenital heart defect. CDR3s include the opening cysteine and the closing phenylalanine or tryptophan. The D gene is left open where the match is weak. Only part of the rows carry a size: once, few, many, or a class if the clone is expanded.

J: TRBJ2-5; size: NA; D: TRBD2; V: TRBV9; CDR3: CASSGTRRQETQYF; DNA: TGTGCCAGCAGCGGGACTAGGAGGCAAGAGACCCAGTACTTC
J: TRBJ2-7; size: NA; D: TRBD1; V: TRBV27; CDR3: CASSSLRGTGAEAYEQYF; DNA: TGTGCCAGCAGTTCCTTAAGGGGGACAGGGGCGGAGGCCTACGAGCAGTACTTC
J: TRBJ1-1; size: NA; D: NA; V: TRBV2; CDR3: CASSEIQQGRDTEAFF; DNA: TGTGCCAGCAGTGAAATACAACAGGGTCGGGACACTGAAGCTTTCTTT
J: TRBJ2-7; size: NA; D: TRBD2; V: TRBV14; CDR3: CASSQDPSGTWGSYEQYF; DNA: TGTGCCAGCAGCCAAGATCCTAGCGGGACCTGGGGTTCCTACGAGCAGTACTTC
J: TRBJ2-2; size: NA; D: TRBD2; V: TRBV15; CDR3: CATSRENGRATNTGELFF; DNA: TGTGCCACCAGCAGAGAAAACGGGAGGGCCACGAACACCGGGGAGCTGTTTTTT
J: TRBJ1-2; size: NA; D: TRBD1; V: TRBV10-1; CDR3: CATRRPGTGDYGYTF; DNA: TGCGCCACCCGCAGACCGGGGACAGGGGACTATGGCTACACCTTC
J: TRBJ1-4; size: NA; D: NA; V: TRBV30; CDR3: CAWTVPNEKLFF; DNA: TGTGCCTGGACAGTCCCGAATGAAAAACTGTTTTTT
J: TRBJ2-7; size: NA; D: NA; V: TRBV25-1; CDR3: CASSERGSYEQYF; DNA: TGTGCCAGCAGTGAAAGGGGTTCCTACGAGCAGTACTTC
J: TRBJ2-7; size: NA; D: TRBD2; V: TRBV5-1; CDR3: CASSFGLAGGEQYF; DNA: TGCGCCAGCAGCTTTGGACTAGCGGGAGGGGAGCAGTACTTC
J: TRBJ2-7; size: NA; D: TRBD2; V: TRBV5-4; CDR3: CASSWGPGLAGHSYEQYF; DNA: TGTGCCAGCAGCTGGGGGCCGGGACTAGCGGGCCACTCCTACGAGCAGTACTTC
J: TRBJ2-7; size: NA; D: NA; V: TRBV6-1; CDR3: CASSEAYSTYEQYF; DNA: TGTGCCAGCAGTGAAGCGTATTCTACCTACGAGCAGTACTTC
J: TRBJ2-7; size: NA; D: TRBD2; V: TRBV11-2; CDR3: CASSLGGTSGSNLSYEQYF; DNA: TGTGCCAGCAGCTTAGGGGGGACTAGCGGGAGTAATTTGTCCTACGAGCAGTACTTC
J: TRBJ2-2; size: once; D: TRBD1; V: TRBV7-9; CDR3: CASTRTGVDGELFF; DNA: TGTGCCAGCACCCGGACAGGGGTGGATGGGGAGCTGTTTTTT
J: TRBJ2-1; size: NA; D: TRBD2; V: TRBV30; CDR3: CAWGLARNEQFF; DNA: TGTGCCTGGGGACTAGCCAGGAATGAGCAGTTCTTC
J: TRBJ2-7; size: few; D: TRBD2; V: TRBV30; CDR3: CAWSLLGRERSYEQYF; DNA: TGTGCCTGGAGCCTTCTTGGGCGGGAGCGCTCCTACGAGCAGTACTTC
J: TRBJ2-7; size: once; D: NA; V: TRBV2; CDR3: CASSPAGQGSWGAGGHEQYF; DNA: TGTGCCAGCAGTCCGGCAGGACAGGGTAGCTGGGGAGCGGGAGGCCACGAGCAGTACTTC
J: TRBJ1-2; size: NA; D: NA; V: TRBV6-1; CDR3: CASSERGFGYGYTF; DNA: TGTGCCAGCAGTGAACGGGGGTTTGGCTATGGCTACACCTTC
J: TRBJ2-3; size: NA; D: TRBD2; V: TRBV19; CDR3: CASSAAGEADTQYF; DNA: TGTGCCAGTAGTGCCGCGGGGGAGGCAGATACGCAGTATTTT
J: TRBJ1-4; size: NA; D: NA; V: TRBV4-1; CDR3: CASSQDLWGGRANEKLFF; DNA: TGCGCCAGCAGCCAAGATTTGTGGGGGGGGAGGGCTAATGAAAAACTGTTTTTT
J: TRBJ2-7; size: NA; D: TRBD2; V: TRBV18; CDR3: CASSPLAEAYEQYF; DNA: TGTGCCAGCTCGCCACTAGCGGAGGCCTACGAGCAGTACTTC
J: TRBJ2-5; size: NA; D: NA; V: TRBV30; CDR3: CAWSVNPRSETQYF; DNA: TGTGCCTGGAGTGTAAATCCTAGATCAGAGACCCAGTACTTC
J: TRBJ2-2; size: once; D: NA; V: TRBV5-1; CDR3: CASSLSYTGELFF; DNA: TGCGCCAGCAGCTTGTCGTACACCGGGGAGCTGTTTTTT
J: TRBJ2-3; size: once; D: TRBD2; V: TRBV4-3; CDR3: CASSQRLWTSGRNGTDTQYF; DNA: TGCGCCAGCAGCCAAAGACTTTGGACTAGCGGGAGGAACGGCACAGATACGCAGTATTTT
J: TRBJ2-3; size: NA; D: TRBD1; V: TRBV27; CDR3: CASTPRGHSRGDTQYF; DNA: TGTGCCAGCACCCCCAGGGGGCATTCGAGGGGAGATACGCAGTATTTT
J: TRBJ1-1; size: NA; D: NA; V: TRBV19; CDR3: CASREGTTEAFF; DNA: TGTGCCAGTAGGGAGGGGACGACTGAAGCTTTCTTT
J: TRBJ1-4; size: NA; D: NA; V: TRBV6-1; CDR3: CASSETPEKAKLFF; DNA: TGTGCCAGCAGTGAGACACCCGAAAAGGCAAAACTGTTTTTT
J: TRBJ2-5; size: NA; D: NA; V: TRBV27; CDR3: CASSFGGGRRGETQYF; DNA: TGTGCCAGCAGTTTCGGTGGGGGCAGGAGAGGGGAGACCCAGTACTTC
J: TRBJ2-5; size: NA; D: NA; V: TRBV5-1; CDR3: CASSLAPSKETQYF; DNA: TGCGCCAGCAGCTTGGCCCCTAGCAAAGAGACCCAGTACTTC
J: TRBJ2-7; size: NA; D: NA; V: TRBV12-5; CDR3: CASGSGNYEQYF; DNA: TGTGCTAGTGGTTCCGGGAACTACGAGCAGTACTTC
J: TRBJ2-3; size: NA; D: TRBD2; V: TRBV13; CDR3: CASSLWLAGVGDTQYF; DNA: TGTGCCAGCAGCTTATGGCTAGCGGGAGTAGGAGATACGCAGTATTTT
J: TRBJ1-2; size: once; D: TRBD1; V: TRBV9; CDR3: CASSVELSGQPSYGYTF; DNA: TGTGCCAGCAGCGTAGAACTTTCGGGACAGCCTTCCTATGGCTACACCTTC
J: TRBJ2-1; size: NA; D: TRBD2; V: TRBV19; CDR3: CASSIVAGDPYNEQFF; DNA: TGTGCCAGTAGTATAGTAGCGGGAGATCCCTACAATGAGCAGTTCTTC
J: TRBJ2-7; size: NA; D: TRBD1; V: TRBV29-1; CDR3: CSARRGLYEQYF; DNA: TGCAGCGCGCGAAGGGGGCTTTACGAGCAGTACTTC
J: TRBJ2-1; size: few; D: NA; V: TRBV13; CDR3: CASSLGSGFSREQFF; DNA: TGTGCCAGCAGCTTAGGATCGGGGTTTAGTCGTGAGCAGTTCTTC
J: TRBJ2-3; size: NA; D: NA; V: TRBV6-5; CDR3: CASSLGGPPTDTQYF; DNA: TGTGCCAGCAGTCTCGGGGGGCCACCCACAGATACGCAGTATTTT
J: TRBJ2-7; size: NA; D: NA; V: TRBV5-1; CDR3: CASSLGDTDSYEQYF; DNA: TGCGCCAGCAGCTTGGGGGACACGGATTCCTACGAGCAGTACTTC
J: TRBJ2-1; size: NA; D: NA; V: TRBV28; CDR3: CASSLCRGTFPYDNEQFF; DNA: TGTGCCAGCAGTTTATGTCGGGGGACGTTCCCCTACGACAATGAGCAGTTCTTC
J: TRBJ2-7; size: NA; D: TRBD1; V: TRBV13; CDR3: CASSARWGTGAYEQYF; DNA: TGTGCCAGCAGCGCCCGCTGGGGGACAGGGGCCTACGAGCAGTACTTC
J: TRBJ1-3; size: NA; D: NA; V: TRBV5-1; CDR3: CASSLGATPDPGNTIYF; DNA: TGCGCCAGCAGCTTGGGGGCGACACCAGACCCTGGAAACACCATATATTTT
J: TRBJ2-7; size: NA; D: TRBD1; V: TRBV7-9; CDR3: CASSRTGGGSYEQYF; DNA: TGTGCCAGCAGCCGAACAGGGGGCGGCTCCTACGAGCAGTACTTC
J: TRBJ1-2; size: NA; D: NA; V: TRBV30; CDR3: CAWSGGQNYGYTF; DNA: TGTGCCTGGAGTGGTGGGCAGAACTATGGCTACACCTTC
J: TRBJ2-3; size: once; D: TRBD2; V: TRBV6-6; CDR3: CASSGGRAGGDTQYF; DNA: TGTGCCAGCAGTGGCGGGAGGGCCGGGGGAGATACGCAGTATTTT
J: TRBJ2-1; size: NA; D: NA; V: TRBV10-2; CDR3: CASTNRGRGGFF; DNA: TGCGCCAGCACAAATAGGGGCCGGGGAGGGTTCTTC
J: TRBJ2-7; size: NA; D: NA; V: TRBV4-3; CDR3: CASSQYDSFYEQYF; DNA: TGCGCCAGCAGCCAGTACGACAGTTTCTACGAGCAGTACTTC
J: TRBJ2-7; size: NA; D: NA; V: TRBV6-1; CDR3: CASSEIEAGNLYEQYF; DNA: TGTGCCAGCAGTGAAATTGAGGCGGGGAACCTCTACGAGCAGTACTTC
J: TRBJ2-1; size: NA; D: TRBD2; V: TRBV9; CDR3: CASSRASGRNEQFF; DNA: TGTGCCAGCAGCAGGGCTAGCGGGAGAAATGAGCAGTTCTTC